Listed below are T cell receptor beta chains from one sample, sequenced in a study of blood T cell repertoires in COVID-19. Repertoires were generated with immunoSEQ multiplex PCR, while TCRdb's copy carries only in-frame clones and drops some. The sample consists of about 240,000 clones, roughly four fifths of them appearing once. Source material: peripheral blood. These receptors came from a woman aged 18-30 years with acute or convalescent COVID-19. CDR3s include the opening cysteine and the closing phenylalanine or tryptophan. D genes are given only for firm matches. The size field is filled for only some rows; it gives once, few, many or a size class.

abundance	v_gene	d_gene	j_gene	CDR3nt	CDR3aa
few	TRBV16	TRBD2	TRBJ2-1	TGTGCCAGCAGCCCGACTAGCGGCAATGAGCAGTTCTTC	CASSPTSGNEQFF
.	TRBV13	TRBD2	TRBJ2-1	TGTGCCAGCAGCTTAGGGCCTAGCGGGCACTCCTACAATGAGCAGTTCTTC	CASSLGPSGHSYNEQFF
.	TRBV6-5	TRBD1	TRBJ1-1	TGTGCCAGCACCTCGACAGGGGCGAACACTGAAGCTTTCTTT	CASTSTGANTEAFF
.	TRBV19	.	TRBJ1-2	TGTGCCAGTAGTAAGGGTGACAGCCTCTACCCCTACACCTTC	CASSKGDSLYPYTF
.	TRBV29-1	TRBD1	TRBJ1-5	TGCAGCGTAGGACAGGATAGCAATCAGCCCCAGCATTTT	CSVGQDSNQPQHF
few	TRBV7-6	TRBD1	TRBJ1-4	TGTGCCAGCAGCTCCGAGACAGGGGGGACAACTAATGAAAAACTGTTTTTT	CASSSETGGTTNEKLFF
.	TRBV11-3	.	TRBJ2-5	TGTGCCAGCAGCTTAGGCGGAGGGCCCCAAGAGACCCAGTACTTC	CASSLGGGPQETQYF
.	TRBV7-2	TRBD2	TRBJ2-7	TGTGCCAGCAGCAGGACTAGCGGGGCCTACGAGCAGTACTTC	CASSRTSGAYEQYF
.	TRBV19	.	TRBJ1-2	TGTGCCAGTAACAGACAGGCCTCAGCTAACTATGGCTACACCTTC	CASNRQASANYGYTF
.	TRBV6-1	.	TRBJ1-4	TGTGCCAGCAGTGAATGGGGGCAGGCTGAAAAACTGTTTTTT	CASSEWGQAEKLFF
.	TRBV4-3	TRBD2	TRBJ2-2	TGCGCCAGCAGCCCGAGCCAGGGACTAGCGGTTGGGCGGACCGGGGAGCTGTTTTTT	CASSPSQGLAVGRTGELFF
.	TRBV9	TRBD2	TRBJ2-7	TGTGCCAGCAATAGCGGGAGCTCCTACGAGCAGTACTTC	CASNSGSSYEQYF
.	TRBV30	.	TRBJ2-5	TGTGCCTGGACAGGGGCGGACCAAGAGACCCAGTACTTC	CAWTGADQETQYF
.	TRBV10-3	TRBD1	TRBJ1-5	TGTGCCACTAAAACCGGGACAGGGAATAGCAATCAGCCCCAGCATTTT	CATKTGTGNSNQPQHF
.	TRBV2	TRBD2	TRBJ2-7	TGTGCCAGCAGTGAATTCCCTAGCGGGAGAAACGAGCAGTACTTC	CASSEFPSGRNEQYF
few	TRBV6-5	.	TRBJ1-2	TGTGCCAGCAGTTACTCGACGCGGTATGGCTACACCTTC	CASSYSTRYGYTF
.	TRBV7-2	TRBD2	TRBJ2-7	TGTGCCAGCAACTTAAATAGCGGGAGTCCCTACGAGCAGTACTTC	CASNLNSGSPYEQYF
.	TRBV6-5	TRBD1	TRBJ1-2	TGTGCCAGCAGTTATCGATCCGGGACAGGGTGGGGCTACACCTTC	CASSYRSGTGWGYTF
.	TRBV5-6	.	TRBJ1-1	TGTGCCAGCAGCCCGCAAGAGTGGGCCATGAACACTGAAGCTTTCTTT	CASSPQEWAMNTEAFF
once	TRBV6-5	TRBD1	TRBJ1-2	TGTGCCAGCAGAGATACAGGGACAGCCAACTATGGCTACACCTTC	CASRDTGTANYGYTF
.	TRBV28	.	TRBJ1-3	TGTGCCACCGACCCGTCGGGCTCTGGAAACACCATATATTTT	CATDPSGSGNTIYF
.	TRBV28	TRBD1	TRBJ1-2	TGTGCCAGCAGTTTGAAACAGGGGGCTATTCATGGCTACACCTTC	CASSLKQGAIHGYTF
.	TRBV27	TRBD1	TRBJ1-6	TGTGCCAGCAGTTCTTTTTGGGACAGGGCTAATTCACCCCTCCACTTT	CASSSFWDRANSPLHF
.	TRBV5-6	TRBD1	TRBJ1-2	TGTGCCAGCAATTTTTGGGGACAGAACTATGGCTACACCTTC	CASNFWGQNYGYTF
.	TRBV6-2/TRBV6-3	.	TRBJ2-2	TGTGCCAGCAGCCCACAGGTGTACACCGGGGAGCTGTTTTTT	CASSPQVYTGELFF
.	TRBV5-1	.	TRBJ2-1	TGCGCCAGCTTTTTGGAGGGAGTCTGGAATGAGCAGTTCTTC	CASFLEGVWNEQFF
.	TRBV18	.	TRBJ2-2	TGTGCCAGCTCACCAGCCAGTCCTTACACCGGGGAGCTGTTTTTT	CASSPASPYTGELFF
.	TRBV3-1/TRBV3-2	TRBD2	TRBJ2-1	TGTGCCAGCAGCCAAGAGGTTCCCGGGACTAGCGGCGACAGCTCCTACAATGAGCAGTTCTTC	CASSQEVPGTSGDSSYNEQFF
few	TRBV10-3	.	TRBJ1-1	TGTGCCACACTGGGCCCGAACACTGAAGCTTTCTTT	CATLGPNTEAFF
.	TRBV3-1/TRBV3-2	.	TRBJ1-3	TGTGCCAGCAGCCAAGAGTCCAGGGTGGACACCATATATTTT	CASSQESRVDTIYF
.	TRBV11-3	TRBD1	TRBJ2-3	TGTGCCAGCAGCTCTCAGGGGGCGGGCACGCAGTATTTT	CASSSQGAGTQYF
few	TRBV7-9	TRBD1	TRBJ1-3	TGTGCCAGCAGCTTATACAAGGGGGCCGGAGGAAACACCATATATTTT	CASSLYKGAGGNTIYF